These 6 T cell receptor beta chains came from one sample sequenced in a study of T cells in Graves' hyperthyroidism and ophthalmopathy. Amplified regions were TCR beta CDR3 sequences from RNA transcripts. HTBI primers drove first-round RT-PCR of the TCR CDR3. MiXCR, applied by TCRdb to the multiplex PCR reads, yields one record per CDR3 protein. The table shows 300,000 to 500,000 distinct CDR3 sequences, with 11% to 15% occurring only once. The sample consisted of blood. Source of these receptors: a man aged 50 to 59 with Graves' ophthalmopathy.

This clonotype has more than one count but fewer than ten. The chain employs TRBV13 and TRBJ1-6; D ambiguous. This CDR3 contains 13 residues. CDR1 PRHDT and CDR2 FYEKMQ come from the germline V gene (reference sequence). V shed 0 bases and J shed 7 bases, with 4 bases lying between them. CDR3 loop: CASSLGLNSPLHF. CDR3 coding DNA: TGTGCCAGCAGCTTAGGATTGAATTCACCCCTCCACTTT.

The chain employs TRBV19 and TRBJ2-1, with a tentative D call TRBD1 (7 bases). CDR3 length: 17 residues. Germline assignment: CDR1 LNHDA and CDR2 SQIVND (reference sequence). V gave up 3 bases and J gave up 6 bases, with 21 bases separating them. The chain's CDR3 is CASSISLQGQGGNEQFF. In DNA, the CDR3 is TGTGCCAGTAGTATCTCCCTACAAGGCCAGGGGGGCAATGAGCAGTTCTTC.

The J gene is TRBJ1-2, the V gene TRBV10-3; 10 nucleotides align to TRBD1. Trimming removed 4 bases from V and 8 bases from J; junction bases left unmatched: 4. The CDR3 covers 13 residues. Germline V lookup: CDR1 ENHRY, CDR2 SYGVKD. The CDR3 reads CAISGDRGSGYTF. The CDR3, as DNA: TGTGCCATCAGTGGGGACAGGGGATCCGGCTACACCTTC.

This clonotype has a count of ten or more. The V and J genes are TRBV4-1 and TRBJ2-7, with 14 bases matching TRBD2. Losses at the gene ends were 1 base for V and 4 bases for J; bases not matched to a gene: 24. The germline CDR1 and CDR2 sequences are MGHRA and YSYEKL. The CDR3 has 23 amino acids. CDR3 DNA: TGCGCCAGCAGCCAAGTCCCCCCCACGGGACTAGCGGGAGTCTCGGCATTAATATACGAGCAGTACTTC. Amino acids: CASSQVPPTGLAGVSALIYEQYF.

In this sample, this clonotype turned up a few times. The chain links TRBV9 to TRBJ2-7; D may be TRBD1 (6 bases). Trimming removed 5 bases from V and 3 bases from J, with 15 bases in between. This CDR3 comprises 14 residues. Germline V lookup: CDR1 SGDLS, CDR2 YYNGEE. The CDR3 coding sequence is TGTGCCAGCAGTACGGGCCAGGGGATCTACGAGCAGTACTTC. This gives the protein CASSTGQGIYEQYF.

The table lists this clonotype with many counts. The CDR3 spells CASRTSAGSQQFF. CDR3 bases: TGTGCCAGCAGAACTAGCGCCGGATCTCAGCAGTTCTTC. This rearrangement joins TRBV12-3 or TRBV12-4 to TRBJ2-1; TRBD2 matches 7 bases. Losses at the gene ends were 6 bases for V and 11 bases for J; bases not matched to a gene: 10. The CDR3 consists of 13 residues.